This record concerns one T cell receptor beta chain sequence. TCRdb's table, derived via immunoSEQ multiplex PCR, lists solely in-frame clones and lacks some. Of 150,000 to 200,000 clones listed, around 80% are singletons. This sample was taken from a study of blood T cell repertoires in COVID-19. The V and J ends lost 2 bases and 5 bases respectively, with 11 bases between them. Germline V gene lookup returns CDR1 SGHRS and CDR2 YFSETQ. CDR3 length: 13 residues. This sequence was found in a man over 45 who had recovered from COVID-19. Input material: PBMCs or T cells enriched from blood (not recorded which). The chain combines TRBV5-1 with TRBJ2-7; D gene uncertain. CDR3 nucleotides: TGCGCCAGCAGCTTCCTTCACGGAGACGAGCAGTACTTC. Translated: CASSFLHGDEQYF.